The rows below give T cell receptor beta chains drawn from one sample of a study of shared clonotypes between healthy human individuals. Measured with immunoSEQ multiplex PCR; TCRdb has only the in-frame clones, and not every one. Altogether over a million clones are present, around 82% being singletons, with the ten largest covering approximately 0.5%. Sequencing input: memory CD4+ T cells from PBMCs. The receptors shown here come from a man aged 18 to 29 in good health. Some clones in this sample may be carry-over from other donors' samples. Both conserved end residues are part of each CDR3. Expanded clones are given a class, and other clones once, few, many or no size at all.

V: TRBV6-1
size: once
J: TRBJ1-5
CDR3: CASSRDSSNQPQHF

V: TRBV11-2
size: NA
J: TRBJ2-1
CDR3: CASSPILLVLAGDNEQFF

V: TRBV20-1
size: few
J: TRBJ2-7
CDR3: CSASFGRGPYF

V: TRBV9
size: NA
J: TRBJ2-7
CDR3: CASSVSSSTEAEQYF

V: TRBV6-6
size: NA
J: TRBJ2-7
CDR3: CASSWPVPAHEQYF

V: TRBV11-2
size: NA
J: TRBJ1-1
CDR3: CASSYDRGANTEAFF

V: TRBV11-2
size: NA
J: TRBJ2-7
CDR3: CASSLVGRLSHEQYF

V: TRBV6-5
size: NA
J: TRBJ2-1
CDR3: CASSYTGLAGGREQFF

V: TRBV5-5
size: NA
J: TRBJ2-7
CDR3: CASSFAREGCEQYF

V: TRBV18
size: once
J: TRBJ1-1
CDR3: CASSPDRHTEAFF

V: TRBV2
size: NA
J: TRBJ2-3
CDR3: CASSRLAAVTDTQYF

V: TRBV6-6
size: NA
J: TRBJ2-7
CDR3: CASSWVYGQYF

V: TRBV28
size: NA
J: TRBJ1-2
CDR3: CASTIPGGQGATGYTF

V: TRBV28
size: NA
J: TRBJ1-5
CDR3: CASSFISGAGQPQHF

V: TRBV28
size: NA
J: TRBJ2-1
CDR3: CASSSSGQGNEQFF

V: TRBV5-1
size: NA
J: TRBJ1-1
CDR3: CASSLGAGGKDTEAFF

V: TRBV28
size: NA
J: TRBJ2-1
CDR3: CASSLMDGLGSYNEQFF

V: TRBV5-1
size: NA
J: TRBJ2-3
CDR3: CASSSWTSTDTQYF

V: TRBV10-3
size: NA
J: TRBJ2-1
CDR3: CAISAWGTHNEQFF

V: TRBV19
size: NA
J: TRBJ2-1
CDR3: CASSVFNGGNEQFF

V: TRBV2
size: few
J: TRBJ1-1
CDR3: CAGAGAMNTEAFF

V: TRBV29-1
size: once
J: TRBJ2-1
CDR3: CSVGPTGGNEQFF

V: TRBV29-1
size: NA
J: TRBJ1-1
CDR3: CSGRTANTEAFF

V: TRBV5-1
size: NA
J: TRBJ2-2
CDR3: CASSPVTSLMNTGELFF

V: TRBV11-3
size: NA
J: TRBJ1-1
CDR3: CASSLGSDRDAEAFF

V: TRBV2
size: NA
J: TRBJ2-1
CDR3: CAGGNSRYNEQFF

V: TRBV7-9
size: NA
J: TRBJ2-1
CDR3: CASSMAFSYNEQFF

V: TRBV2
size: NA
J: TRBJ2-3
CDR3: CASSYDLYTDTQYF

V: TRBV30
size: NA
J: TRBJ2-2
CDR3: CAWSVAVLTTTGELFF

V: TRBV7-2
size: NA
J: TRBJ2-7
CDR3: CASSSGALALVRSDEQYF

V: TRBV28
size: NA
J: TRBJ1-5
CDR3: CASSWGGNQPQHF

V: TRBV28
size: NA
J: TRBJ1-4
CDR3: CASRMRTVGEKLFF

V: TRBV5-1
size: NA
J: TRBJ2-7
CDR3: CASSLTGGRVHEQYF

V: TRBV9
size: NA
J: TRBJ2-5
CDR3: CASSTSSGSGWETQYF

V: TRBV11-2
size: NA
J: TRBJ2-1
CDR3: CASSWGGTSGNNEQFF

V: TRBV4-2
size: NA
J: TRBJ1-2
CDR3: CASSQNTDRELGGYTF

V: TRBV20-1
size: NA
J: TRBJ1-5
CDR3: CSAMTAEPQHF